This entry lists 15 T cell receptor beta chains sequenced from one sample in a study of blood T cell repertoires in COVID-19 (TCRdb year 2020). Receptor libraries were prepared by the immunoSEQ multiplex PCR assay. What TCRdb holds here is the immuneACCESS table cut down to in-frame rearrangements. Part of the clones is not present; checked against another copy, under half of the missing clones reflect an unresolved V gene, and the others are unexplained. For this sample the table gives about 130,000 clones, of which 84% were detected only once. The ten largest clones take up 12% of the sample. Sequencing was performed on peripheral blood. These receptors were collected from a woman in her sixties with acute or convalescent COVID-19.

V gene TRBV19 combines with J gene TRBJ2-1; 7 positions agree with TRBD1. Germline-derived CDR1 and CDR2 are LNHDA and SQIVND (reference sequence). V shed 7 bases and J 6 bases; nucleotides not matched to a gene: 12. The CDR3 length is 15 residues. CDR3 sequence (DNA): TGTGCCAGTACCGCATCACTGACAGGGCTCAATGAGCAGTTCTTC. Translated, it gives CASTASLTGLNEQFF. Looking up the rest from reference TRBV19 and TRBJ2-1 gives the full variable domain: DGGITQSPKYLFRKEGQNVTLSCEQNLNHDAMYWYRQDPGQGLRLIYYSQIVNDFQKGDIAEGYSVSREKKESFPLTVTSAQKNPTAFYLCASTASLTGLNEQFFGPGTRLTVL.

The chain carries TRBV28 and TRBJ2-3; 12 bases align to TRBD2. Germline CDR1 is MDHEN and CDR2 is SYDVKM. Trimming cost V 4 bases and J 5 bases; bases outside gene matches: 4. The CDR3 covers 15 residues. CDR3 amino acids: CASSSRLAGEDTQYF. The CDR3 nucleotides are TGTGCCAGCAGTTCCCGACTAGCGGGGGAAGATACGCAGTATTTT.

The chain links TRBV24-1 to TRBJ2-5; 7 bases are shared with TRBD1. With 4 bases clipped from V and 2 bases from J, the junction kept 3 bases outside the gene matches. The CDR3 length is 14 residues. CDR1 KGHDR and CDR2 SFDVKD come from the germline V gene. The CDR3 DNA is TGTGCCACCAGTGACAAGGACAGGCAAGAGACCCAGTACTTC. As protein: CATSDKDRQETQYF.

The V call is TRBV29-1, the J call TRBJ1-1; D remains unclear. CDR3 length: 10 amino acids. Germline V lookup: CDR1 SQVTM, CDR2 ANQGSEA. The V gene lost 4 bases and the J gene lost 9 bases, with 9 bases spanning the gap. The CDR3 here is CSVGPPKAFF. CDR3 coding DNA: TGCAGCGTTGGGCCTCCCAAAGCTTTCTTT.

This clone was recorded once. The genes are TRBV13 and TRBJ1-6; D is perhaps TRBD1 (5 bases). The V gene's germline CDR1 is PRHDT and CDR2 FYEKMQ (reference sequence). The V gene lost 5 bases and the J gene lost 8 bases, with 16 bases spanning the gap. The CDR3 totals 15 residues. This chain's CDR3 is CASSPTGGRDSPLHF. DNA of the CDR3: TGTGCCAGCAGCCCTACGGGGGGACGGGATTCACCCCTCCACTTT. Based on the CDR3 plus reference TRBV13 and TRBJ1-6, the full variable domain is AAGVIQSPRHLIKEKRETATLKCYPIPRHDTVYWYQQGPGQDPQFLISFYEKMQSDKGSIPDRFSAQQFSDYHSELNMSSLELGDSALYFCASSPTGGRDSPLHFGNGTRLTVT.

V and J are TRBV6-1 and TRBJ1-1; D is unresolved. Trimming removed 3 bases at V and 8 bases at J, with 10 bases between. CDR1 and CDR2 from the germline V gene are MNHNS and SASEGT. The CDR3 has 12 residues. CDR3 loop: CASSEAGIEAFF. The CDR3 bases are TGTGCCAGCAGTGAGGCGGGGATCGAAGCTTTCTTT.

DNA of the CDR3: TGTGCTACGGACAGTTACAATGAGCAGTTCTTC. Amino acid sequence: CATDSYNEQFF. This rearrangement joins TRBV7-9 to TRBJ2-1, with a tentative D call TRBD1 (6 bases). The CDR3 sequence is 11 residues long. Germline CDR1 SEHNR, CDR2 FQNEAQ (reference sequence).

This clone was seen just once. The chain employs TRBV2 and TRBJ2-1; 7 positions match TRBD2. CDR1 SNHLY and CDR2 FYNNEI come from the germline V gene. This CDR3 region has 14 residues. Losses at the gene ends were 3 bases for V and 7 bases for J; bases not matched to a gene: 6. CDR3: CASSEVTSPNEQFF. The CDR3 region has the DNA TGTGCCAGCAGTGAGGTGACTAGCCCTAATGAGCAGTTCTTC.

The chain combines TRBV7-2 with TRBJ1-5; D may be TRBD1 (5 bases). The V gene lost 2 bases and the J gene lost 5 bases, with 10 bases spanning the gap. The V gene's germline CDR1 is SGHTA and CDR2 FQGNSA. The CDR3 extends over 14 amino acids. CDR3 in amino acids: CASSLQGGDQPQHF. CDR3 in DNA: TGTGCCAGCAGCTTACAGGGCGGAGATCAGCCCCAGCATTTT.

The rearrangement uses TRBV28 and TRBJ1-6; D is uncertain. Germline V lookup: CDR1 MDHEN, CDR2 SYDVKM. There are 16 residues in the CDR3. V lost 0 bases to trimming and J lost 8 bases, with 14 bases between them. The CDR3 spells CASSLWVVAADSPLHF. CDR3 DNA: TGTGCCAGCAGTTTATGGGTAGTAGCGGCCGATTCACCCCTCCACTTT. Together with reference TRBV28 and TRBJ1-6, the CDR3 gives the full variable domain: DVKVTQSSRYLVKRTGEKVFLECVQDMDHENMFWYRQDPGLGLRLIYFSYDVKMKEKGDIPEGYSVSREKKERFSLILESASTNQTSMYLCASSLWVVAADSPLHFGNGTRLTVT.

The V call is TRBV5-6, the J call TRBJ2-3; the D is unclear. Germline V CDR1 and CDR2: SGHDT, YYEEEE. The V end was cut by 1 base, the J end by 4 bases, with 4 bases between. There are 12 residues in the CDR3. CDR3 nucleotide sequence: TGTGCCAGCAGCTTGTCGGCAGATACGCAGTATTTT. Amino acids: CASSLSADTQYF.

The chain is built from TRBV11-2 and TRBJ1-6; tentative D call: TRBD1 (6 bases). Germline CDR1 is SGHAT and CDR2 is FQNNGV. This CDR3 region has 13 residues. Between the trimmed V and J ends, which lost 10 bases and 7 bases, there was a span of 14 bases. CDR3 sequence: CATRDRWNSPLHF. CDR3 sequence (DNA): TGTGCCACCAGAGACAGGTGGAATTCACCCCTCCACTTT.

This chain links TRBV7-2 with TRBJ1-4; 8 bases line up with TRBD1. The CDR3 contains 14 residues. The germline V gene has CDR1 SGHTA and CDR2 FQGNSA. The V and J ends lost 5 bases and 7 bases, in that order; junction bases with no gene match: 6. The CDR3 is CASSTGTGVEKLFF. The CDR3 nucleotides read TGTGCCAGCAGCACCGGGACAGGTGTTGAAAAACTGTTTTTT.

The J gene is TRBJ2-2, the V gene TRBV5-4; a weak D match, TRBD1 (5 bases). CDR1 SGHNT and CDR2 YYREEE come from the germline V gene (reference sequence). This CDR3 contains 14 residues. Trimming removed 5 bases at V and 0 bases at J, with 8 bases between. The CDR3 bases are TGTGCCAGCAGGGACATCGCGAACACCGGGGAGCTGTTTTTT. Amino acids: CASRDIANTGELFF. The full variable domain, with the rest looked up from reference TRBV5-4 and TRBJ2-2, is ETGVTQSPTHLIKTRGQQVTLRCSSQSGHNTVSWYQQALGQGPQFIFQYYREEENGRGNFPPRFSGLQFPNYSSELNVNALELDDSALYLCASRDIANTGELFFGEGSRLTVL.

The rearrangement joins TRBV9 to TRBJ1-2, with 10 bases matching TRBD1. Trimming cost V 3 bases and J 7 bases; bases outside gene matches: 9. CDR1 and CDR2 (germline): SGDLS, YYNGEE. This CDR3 comprises 15 residues. CDR3 DNA sequence: TGTGCCAGCAGCGCCGCCGGGACAGGGGACTTTGGCTACACCTTC. Encoded protein: CASSAAGTGDFGYTF.